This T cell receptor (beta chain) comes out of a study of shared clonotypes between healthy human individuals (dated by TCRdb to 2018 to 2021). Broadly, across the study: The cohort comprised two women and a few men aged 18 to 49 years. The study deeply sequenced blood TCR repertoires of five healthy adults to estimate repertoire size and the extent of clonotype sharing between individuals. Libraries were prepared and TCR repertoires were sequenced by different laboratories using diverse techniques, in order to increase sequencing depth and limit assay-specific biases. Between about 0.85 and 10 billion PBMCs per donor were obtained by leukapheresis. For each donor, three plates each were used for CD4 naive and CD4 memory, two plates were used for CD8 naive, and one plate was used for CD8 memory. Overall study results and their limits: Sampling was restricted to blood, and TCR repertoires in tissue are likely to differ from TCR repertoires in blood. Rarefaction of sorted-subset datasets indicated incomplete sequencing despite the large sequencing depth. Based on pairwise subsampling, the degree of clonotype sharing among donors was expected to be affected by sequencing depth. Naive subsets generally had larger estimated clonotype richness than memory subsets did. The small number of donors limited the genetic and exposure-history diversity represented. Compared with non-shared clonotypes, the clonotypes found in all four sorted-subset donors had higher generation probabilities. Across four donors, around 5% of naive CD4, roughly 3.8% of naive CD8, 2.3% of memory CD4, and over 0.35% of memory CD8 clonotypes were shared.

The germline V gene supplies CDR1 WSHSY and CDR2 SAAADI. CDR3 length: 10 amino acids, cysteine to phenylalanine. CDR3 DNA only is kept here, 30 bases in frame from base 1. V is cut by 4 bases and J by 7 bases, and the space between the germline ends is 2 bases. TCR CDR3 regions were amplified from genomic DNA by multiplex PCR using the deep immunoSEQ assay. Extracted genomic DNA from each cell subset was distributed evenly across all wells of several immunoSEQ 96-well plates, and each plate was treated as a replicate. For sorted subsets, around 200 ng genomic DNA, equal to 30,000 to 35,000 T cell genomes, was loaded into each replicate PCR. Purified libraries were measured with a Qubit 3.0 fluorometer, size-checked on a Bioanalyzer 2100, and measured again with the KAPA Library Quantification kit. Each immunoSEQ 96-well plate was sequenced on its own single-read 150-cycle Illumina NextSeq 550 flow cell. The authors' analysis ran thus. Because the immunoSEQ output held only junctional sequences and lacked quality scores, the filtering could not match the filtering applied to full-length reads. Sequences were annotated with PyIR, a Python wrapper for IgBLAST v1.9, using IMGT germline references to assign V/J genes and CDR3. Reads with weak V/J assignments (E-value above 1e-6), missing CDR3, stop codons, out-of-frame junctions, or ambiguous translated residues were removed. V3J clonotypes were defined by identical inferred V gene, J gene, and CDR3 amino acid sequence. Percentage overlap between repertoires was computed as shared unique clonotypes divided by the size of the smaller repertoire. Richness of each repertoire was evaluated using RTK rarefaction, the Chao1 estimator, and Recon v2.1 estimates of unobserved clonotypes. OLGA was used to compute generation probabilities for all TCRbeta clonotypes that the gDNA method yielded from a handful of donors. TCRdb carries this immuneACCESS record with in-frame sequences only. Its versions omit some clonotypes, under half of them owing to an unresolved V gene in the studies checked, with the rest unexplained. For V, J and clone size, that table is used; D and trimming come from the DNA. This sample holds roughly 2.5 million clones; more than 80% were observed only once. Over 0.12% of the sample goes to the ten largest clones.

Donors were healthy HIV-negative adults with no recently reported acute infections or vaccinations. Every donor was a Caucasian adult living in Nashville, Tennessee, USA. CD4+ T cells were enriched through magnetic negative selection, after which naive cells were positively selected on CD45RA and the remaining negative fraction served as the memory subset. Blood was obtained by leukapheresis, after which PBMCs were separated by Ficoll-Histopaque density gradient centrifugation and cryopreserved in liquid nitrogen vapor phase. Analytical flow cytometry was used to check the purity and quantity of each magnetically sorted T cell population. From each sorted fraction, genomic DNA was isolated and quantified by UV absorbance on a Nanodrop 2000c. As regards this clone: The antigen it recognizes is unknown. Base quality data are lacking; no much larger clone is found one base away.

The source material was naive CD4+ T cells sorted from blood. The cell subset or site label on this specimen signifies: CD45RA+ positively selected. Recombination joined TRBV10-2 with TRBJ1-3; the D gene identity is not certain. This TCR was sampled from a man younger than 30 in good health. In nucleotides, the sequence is TGCGCCAGCAGTGGGAACACCATATATTTT. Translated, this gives CASSGNTIYF.